Listed below are T cell receptor beta chains from one sample, sequenced in a study of blood T cells in healthy people across ages. In TCRdb, the 5' RACE reads were re-called with MiXCR into one record per CDR3 protein. The repertoire holds about 1.6 million distinct CDR3 sequences, with about 35% as singletons. The material sequenced was blood. These receptors all stem from a woman in her twenties or thirties in good health. CDR3s include the opening cysteine and the closing phenylalanine or tryptophan. Fields, in order: clone size, D gene, V gene, J gene, CDR3 protein, CDR3 DNA. The D gene is left open where the match is weak. Size tells how often a clone was seen (once, few, many) or the class of an expanded clone, and some rows leave it out.

clone_size: .; d_call: .; v_call: TRBV28; j_call: TRBJ1-4; cdr3_aa: CASSWTDATNEKLFF; cdr3_nt: TGTGCCAGCAGCTGGACAGATGCAACTAATGAAAAACTGTTTTTT
clone_size: .; d_call: .; v_call: TRBV20-1; j_call: TRBJ1-5; cdr3_aa: CSARDLGSAQHF; cdr3_nt: TGCAGTGCTAGAGATTTGGGGTCTGCCCAGCATTTT
clone_size: .; d_call: .; v_call: TRBV28; j_call: TRBJ2-4; cdr3_aa: CATTPGGLNIQYF; cdr3_nt: TGTGCCACCACGCCGGGGGGCCTAAACATTCAGTACTTC
clone_size: .; d_call: TRBD2; v_call: TRBV12-3/TRBV12-4; j_call: TRBJ2-1; cdr3_aa: CASSLGAGEHNEQFF; cdr3_nt: TGTGCCAGCAGTTTAGGGGCGGGGGAACACAATGAGCAGTTCTTC
clone_size: .; d_call: .; v_call: TRBV18; j_call: TRBJ2-4; cdr3_aa: CASSPPIRDIQYF; cdr3_nt: TGTGCCAGCTCACCACCGATCAGGGACATTCAGTACTTC
clone_size: .; d_call: TRBD1; v_call: TRBV9; j_call: TRBJ2-4; cdr3_aa: CASNSGQGASKNIQYF; cdr3_nt: TGTGCCAGCAACAGCGGACAGGGGGCATCCAAAAACATTCAGTACTTC
clone_size: few; d_call: .; v_call: TRBV9; j_call: TRBJ2-5; cdr3_aa: CASSPVVADQETQYF; cdr3_nt: TGTGCCAGCAGCCCCGTGGTAGCGGATCAAGAGACCCAGTACTTC
clone_size: .; d_call: .; v_call: TRBV3-1; j_call: TRBJ2-1; cdr3_aa: CASGYETTNEQFF; cdr3_nt: TGTGCCAGCGGGTACGAGACAACTAATGAGCAGTTCTTC
clone_size: .; d_call: TRBD1; v_call: TRBV20-1; j_call: TRBJ1-2; cdr3_aa: CSAPGTGVQRGYTF; cdr3_nt: TGCAGTGCCCCTGGGACAGGGGTACAGCGAGGCTACACCTTC
clone_size: .; d_call: .; v_call: TRBV5-5; j_call: TRBJ2-5; cdr3_aa: CASSSSPQPRETQYF; cdr3_nt: TGTGCCAGCAGCTCGAGCCCCCAGCCACGGGAGACCCAGTACTTC
clone_size: .; d_call: .; v_call: TRBV20-1; j_call: TRBJ2-1; cdr3_aa: CSSRDSPYNEQFF; cdr3_nt: TGCAGTTCCCGGGACTCCCCCTACAATGAGCAGTTCTTC
clone_size: .; d_call: TRBD1; v_call: TRBV29-1; j_call: TRBJ2-1; cdr3_aa: CSVMRGLNEQFF; cdr3_nt: TGCAGCGTCATGAGGGGGCTCAATGAGCAGTTCTTC
clone_size: few; d_call: .; v_call: TRBV7-9; j_call: TRBJ2-7; cdr3_aa: CASSVTGLLEQYF; cdr3_nt: TGTGCCAGCAGCGTAACTGGGCTCCTCGAGCAGTACTTC
clone_size: .; d_call: TRBD1; v_call: TRBV7-9; j_call: TRBJ1-1; cdr3_aa: CASSLEFTGQGIEAFF; cdr3_nt: TGCGCCAGCAGCTTAGAGTTTACGGGACAGGGGATTGAAGCTTTCTTT
clone_size: .; d_call: .; v_call: TRBV10-1; j_call: TRBJ2-7; cdr3_aa: CASSEFLASEQYF; cdr3_nt: TGCGCCAGCAGTGAGTTCCTAGCTAGCGAGCAGTACTTC
clone_size: .; d_call: .; v_call: TRBV27; j_call: TRBJ1-2; cdr3_aa: CASSLKGGLGYGYTF; cdr3_nt: TGTGCCAGCAGTTTGAAAGGCGGGTTAGGGTATGGCTACACCTTC
clone_size: few; d_call: .; v_call: TRBV20-1; j_call: TRBJ2-3; cdr3_aa: CSARDMASATDTQYF; cdr3_nt: TGCAGTGCTAGAGATATGGCGTCAGCCACAGATACGCAGTATTTT
clone_size: .; d_call: TRBD2; v_call: TRBV12-3/TRBV12-4; j_call: TRBJ2-1; cdr3_aa: CASSLLLRTSGGRTYNEQFF; cdr3_nt: TGTGCCAGCAGTCTTCTCTTACGGACTAGCGGGGGACGGACCTACAATGAGCAGTTCTTC
clone_size: .; d_call: .; v_call: TRBV13; j_call: TRBJ1-2; cdr3_aa: CASSLDRRYGYTF; cdr3_nt: TGTGCCAGCAGCTTAGACAGGCGCTATGGCTACACCTTC
clone_size: .; d_call: .; v_call: TRBV20-1; j_call: TRBJ2-1; cdr3_aa: CSARPRGGGLLSYNEQFF; cdr3_nt: TGCAGTGCTAGACCTCGGGGCGGGGGCCTTTTATCCTACAATGAGCAGTTCTTC
clone_size: .; d_call: .; v_call: TRBV11-1; j_call: TRBJ2-7; cdr3_aa: CASSLARGGPTYEQYF; cdr3_nt: TGTGCCAGCAGCTTAGCGAGAGGCGGGCCAACCTACGAGCAGTACTTC
clone_size: .; d_call: .; v_call: TRBV20-1; j_call: TRBJ2-1; cdr3_aa: CSAARDEGSYNEQFF; cdr3_nt: TGCAGTGCTGCCCGGGACGAAGGGTCCTACAATGAGCAGTTCTTC
clone_size: .; d_call: .; v_call: TRBV11-2; j_call: TRBJ1-2; cdr3_aa: CASSLPGPSWGYTF; cdr3_nt: TGTGCCAGCAGCCTTCCGGGACCTTCATGGGGCTACACCTTC
clone_size: few; d_call: .; v_call: TRBV29-1; j_call: TRBJ1-1; cdr3_aa: CSVSGKLSNTEAFF; cdr3_nt: TGCAGCGTTTCTGGGAAATTGTCGAACACTGAAGCTTTCTTT
clone_size: .; d_call: TRBD1; v_call: TRBV13; j_call: TRBJ2-7; cdr3_aa: CASSFEGQGSYEQYF; cdr3_nt: TGTGCCAGCAGCTTTGAAGGACAGGGATCCTACGAGCAGTACTTC
clone_size: few; d_call: TRBD2; v_call: TRBV7-9; j_call: TRBJ2-3; cdr3_aa: CASSHRLAGLSTDTQYF; cdr3_nt: TGTGCCAGCAGCCATAGACTAGCGGGACTTAGCACAGATACGCAGTATTTT
clone_size: .; d_call: .; v_call: TRBV7-3; j_call: TRBJ2-1; cdr3_aa: CASSSLQSSYNEQFF; cdr3_nt: TGTGCCAGCAGCTCGCTCCAAAGCTCCTACAATGAGCAGTTCTTC
clone_size: .; d_call: .; v_call: TRBV12-3/TRBV12-4; j_call: TRBJ2-3; cdr3_aa: CASRVKEFWVPDTQYF; cdr3_nt: TGTGCCAGCAGGGTGAAAGAATTCTGGGTCCCAGATACGCAGTATTTT
clone_size: .; d_call: .; v_call: TRBV2; j_call: TRBJ2-3; cdr3_aa: CASSGPTGWQASTDTQYF; cdr3_nt: TGTGCCAGCAGTGGCCCCACAGGGTGGCAAGCTAGCACAGATACGCAGTATTTT
clone_size: few; d_call: .; v_call: TRBV6-1; j_call: TRBJ1-5; cdr3_aa: CASSGRGLSNQPQHF; cdr3_nt: TGTGCCAGCAGTGGCAGGGGCCTTAGCAATCAGCCCCAGCATTTT
clone_size: .; d_call: .; v_call: TRBV5-4; j_call: TRBJ1-2; cdr3_aa: CASSLEAVGGYGYTF; cdr3_nt: TGTGCCAGCAGCTTGGAAGCAGTGGGCGGCTATGGCTACACCTTC
clone_size: few; d_call: .; v_call: TRBV5-8; j_call: TRBJ2-7; cdr3_aa: CASSGRRTAEQYF; cdr3_nt: TGTGCCAGCAGCGGGAGACGGACAGCCGAGCAGTACTTC
clone_size: .; d_call: TRBD1; v_call: TRBV20-1; j_call: TRBJ1-2; cdr3_aa: CSAGVGTGLSRGYTF; cdr3_nt: TGCAGTGCTGGAGTAGGGACAGGGCTAAGTAGGGGCTACACCTTC
clone_size: .; d_call: .; v_call: TRBV11-3; j_call: TRBJ2-1; cdr3_aa: CASSLELSSLEQFF; cdr3_nt: TGTGCCAGCAGCTTAGAGCTATCTAGCTTAGAGCAGTTCTTC
clone_size: many; d_call: TRBD1; v_call: TRBV6-1; j_call: TRBJ2-1; cdr3_aa: CASRPLPDRGSRRWRNNEQFF; cdr3_nt: TGTGCCAGCAGACCCTTGCCGGACAGGGGCTCTAGGAGGTGGCGGAACAATGAGCAGTTCTTC
clone_size: .; d_call: .; v_call: TRBV29-1; j_call: TRBJ1-1; cdr3_aa: CSGGGSWNTEAFF; cdr3_nt: TGCAGCGGTGGGGGGAGCTGGAACACTGAAGCTTTCTTT
clone_size: .; d_call: TRBD1; v_call: TRBV28; j_call: TRBJ1-5; cdr3_aa: CASSLRDRVGQPQHF; cdr3_nt: TGTGCCAGCAGTTTACGGGACAGGGTTGGTCAGCCCCAGCATTTT
clone_size: .; d_call: TRBD2; v_call: TRBV4-1; j_call: TRBJ2-5; cdr3_aa: CASSPGLAGGPKTQYF; cdr3_nt: TGCGCCAGCAGCCCGGGACTAGCGGGGGGGCCGAAGACCCAGTACTTC
clone_size: .; d_call: .; v_call: TRBV27; j_call: TRBJ2-7; cdr3_aa: CACSLKGLFYEQYF; cdr3_nt: TGTGCCTGCAGTTTAAAGGGACTTTTCTACGAGCAGTACTTC
clone_size: .; d_call: .; v_call: TRBV2; j_call: TRBJ2-1; cdr3_aa: CATTLKNNEQFF; cdr3_nt: TGTGCCACAACGTTAAAAAACAATGAGCAGTTCTTC
clone_size: few; d_call: TRBD2; v_call: TRBV5-4; j_call: TRBJ2-3; cdr3_aa: CASSLEGLAMNTQYF; cdr3_nt: TGTGCCAGCAGCTTGGAGGGACTAGCAATGAATACGCAGTATTTT
clone_size: .; d_call: .; v_call: TRBV20-1; j_call: TRBJ1-2; cdr3_aa: CSATKVREGYGYTF; cdr3_nt: TGCAGTGCTACAAAAGTTAGGGAGGGCTATGGCTACACCTTC
clone_size: few; d_call: TRBD1; v_call: TRBV4-1; j_call: TRBJ1-2; cdr3_aa: CASSQVLRQGASYGYTF; cdr3_nt: TGCGCCAGCAGCCAAGTATTACGACAGGGGGCAAGCTATGGCTACACCTTC
clone_size: few; d_call: .; v_call: TRBV6-1; j_call: TRBJ1-6; cdr3_aa: CASSESGLGNSPLHF; cdr3_nt: TGTGCCAGCAGTGAATCGGGGTTGGGAAATTCACCCCTCCACTTT
clone_size: .; d_call: TRBD2; v_call: TRBV20-1; j_call: TRBJ2-1; cdr3_aa: CSAKKPGLVKSDEQFF; cdr3_nt: TGCAGTGCTAAAAAACCGGGACTAGTGAAGTCCGATGAGCAGTTCTTC
clone_size: .; d_call: .; v_call: TRBV12-3/TRBV12-4; j_call: TRBJ2-2; cdr3_aa: CASSRQIPRGGTGELFF; cdr3_nt: TGTGCCAGCAGCCGACAAATACCTAGAGGGGGAACCGGGGAGCTGTTTTTT
clone_size: few; d_call: .; v_call: TRBV7-9; j_call: TRBJ2-6; cdr3_aa: CASSGRAGANVLTF; cdr3_nt: TGTGCCAGCAGCGGGCGGGCTGGGGCCAACGTCCTGACTTTC
clone_size: .; d_call: .; v_call: TRBV12-3/TRBV12-4; j_call: TRBJ2-1; cdr3_aa: CASSLGGGAFNEQFF; cdr3_nt: TGTGCCAGCAGTTTAGGTGGGGGAGCCTTCAATGAGCAGTTCTTC
clone_size: .; d_call: .; v_call: TRBV6-2/TRBV6-3; j_call: TRBJ2-7; cdr3_aa: CASSYSTGRDEQYF; cdr3_nt: TGTGCCAGCAGTTACTCTACAGGGAGGGACGAGCAGTACTTC
clone_size: .; d_call: .; v_call: TRBV29-1; j_call: TRBJ1-5; cdr3_aa: CSVAPNRRECNQPQHF; cdr3_nt: TGCAGCGTTGCCCCGAACAGGAGGGAATGCAATCAGCCCCAGCATTTT
clone_size: .; d_call: .; v_call: TRBV10-1; j_call: TRBJ2-7; cdr3_aa: CASSNNPNEQYF; cdr3_nt: TGCGCCAGCAGTAATAACCCAAACGAGCAGTACTTC
clone_size: .; d_call: .; v_call: TRBV7-9; j_call: TRBJ2-7; cdr3_aa: CASSLDRGYYEQYF; cdr3_nt: TGTGCCAGCAGCTTAGATAGGGGGTACTACGAGCAGTACTTC